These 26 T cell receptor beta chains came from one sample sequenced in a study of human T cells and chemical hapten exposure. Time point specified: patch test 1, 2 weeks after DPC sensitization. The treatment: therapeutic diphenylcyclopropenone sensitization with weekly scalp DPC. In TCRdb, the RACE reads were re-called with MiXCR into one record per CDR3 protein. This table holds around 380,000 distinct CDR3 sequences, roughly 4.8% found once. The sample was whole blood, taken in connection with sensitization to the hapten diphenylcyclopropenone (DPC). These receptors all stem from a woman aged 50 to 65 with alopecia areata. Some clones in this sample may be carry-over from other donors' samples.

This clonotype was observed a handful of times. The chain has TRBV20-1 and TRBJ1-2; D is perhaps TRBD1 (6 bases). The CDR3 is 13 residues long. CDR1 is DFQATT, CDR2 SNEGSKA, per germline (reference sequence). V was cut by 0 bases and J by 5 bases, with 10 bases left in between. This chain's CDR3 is CSARDTGPYGYTF. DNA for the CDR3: TGCAGTGCTAGAGATACAGGGCCTTATGGCTACACCTTC.

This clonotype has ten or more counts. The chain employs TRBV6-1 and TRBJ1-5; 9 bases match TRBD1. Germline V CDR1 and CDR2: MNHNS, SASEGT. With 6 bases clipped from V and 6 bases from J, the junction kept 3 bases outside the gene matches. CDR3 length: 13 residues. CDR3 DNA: TGTGCCAGCAGCACAGGGGGCATTCAGCCCCAGCATTTT. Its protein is CASSTGGIQPQHF.

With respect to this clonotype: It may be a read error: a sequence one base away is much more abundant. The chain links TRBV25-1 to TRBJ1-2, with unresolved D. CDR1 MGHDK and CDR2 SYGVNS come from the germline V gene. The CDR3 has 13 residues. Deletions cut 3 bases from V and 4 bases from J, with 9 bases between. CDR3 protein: CASSDTEAYGYTF. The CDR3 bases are TGTGCCAGCAGTGATACGGAGGCCTATGGCTACACCTTC.

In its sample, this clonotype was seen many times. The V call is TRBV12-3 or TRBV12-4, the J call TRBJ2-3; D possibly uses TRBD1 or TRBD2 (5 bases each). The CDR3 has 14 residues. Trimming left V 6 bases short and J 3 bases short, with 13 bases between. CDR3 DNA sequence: TGTGCCAGCAGCCCCCCGGGGCCAACAGATACGCAGTATTTT. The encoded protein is CASSPPGPTDTQYF.

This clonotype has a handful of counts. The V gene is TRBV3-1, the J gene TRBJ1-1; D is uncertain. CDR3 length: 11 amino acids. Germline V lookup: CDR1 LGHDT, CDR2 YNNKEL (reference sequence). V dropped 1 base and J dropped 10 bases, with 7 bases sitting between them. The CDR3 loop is CASSQGTGAFF. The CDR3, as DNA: TGTGCCAGCAGCCAAGGGACGGGAGCTTTCTTT.

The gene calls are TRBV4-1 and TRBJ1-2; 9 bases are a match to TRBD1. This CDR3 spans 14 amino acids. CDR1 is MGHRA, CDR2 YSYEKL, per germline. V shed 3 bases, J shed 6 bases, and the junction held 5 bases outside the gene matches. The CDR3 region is CASSQGGQGDGYTF. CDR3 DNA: TGCGCCAGCAGCCAGGGGGGACAGGGAGATGGCTACACCTTC.

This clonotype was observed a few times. Written as DNA, the CDR3 is TGTGCCAGCAGTTACGGTCCACAGGAAGGTTCACCCCTCCACTTT. It encodes CASSYGPQEGSPLHF. The chain carries TRBV6-6 and TRBJ1-6, with a weak D call TRBD1 (5 bases). CDR1 and CDR2 (germline): MNHNY, SVGAGI (reference sequence). V lost 2 bases to trimming and J lost 9 bases, with 14 bases between them. CDR3 size: 15 residues.

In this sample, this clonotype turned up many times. CDR3 DNA sequence: TGTGCCAGCAGCTGGGGGATCCGGAACACTGAAGCTTTCTTT. Encoded protein: CASSWGIRNTEAFF. The V and J genes are TRBV11-2 and TRBJ1-1; D possibly corresponds to TRBD1 (5 bases). This CDR3 is 14 amino acids long. Germline CDR1 is SGHAT and CDR2 is FQNNGV. V dropped 4 bases and J dropped 1 base, with 10 bases sitting between them.

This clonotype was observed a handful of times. The chain's CDR3 is CASSQDLRTRTFF. DNA of the CDR3: TGTGCCAGCAGCCAAGATCTTCGGACCCGGACGTTCTTC. The chain employs TRBV3-1 and TRBJ2-1; D unclear. With 0 bases removed from V and 15 bases from J, the gap between germline ends came to 15 bases. Germline V gene lookup returns CDR1 LGHDT and CDR2 YNNKEL (reference sequence). The CDR3 covers 13 residues.

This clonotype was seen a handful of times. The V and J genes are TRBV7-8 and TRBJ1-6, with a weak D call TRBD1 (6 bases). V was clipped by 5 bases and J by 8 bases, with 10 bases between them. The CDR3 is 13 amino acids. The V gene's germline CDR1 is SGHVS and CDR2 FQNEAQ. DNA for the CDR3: TGTGCCAGCAGCGACAGGTCGTATTCACCCCTCCACTTT. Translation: CASSDRSYSPLHF.

CDR3 in amino acids: CASSLMVPSGLYEQFF. The CDR3 DNA is TGTGCCAGCAGCTTAATGGTGCCCAGCGGTCTCTATGAGCAGTTCTTC. The chain combines TRBV7-9 with TRBJ2-1, with a tentative D call TRBD2 (5 bases). V shed 2 bases and J shed 8 bases, with 19 bases lying between them. The CDR3 length is 16 residues. Germline V CDR1 and CDR2: SEHNR, FQNEAQ (reference sequence).

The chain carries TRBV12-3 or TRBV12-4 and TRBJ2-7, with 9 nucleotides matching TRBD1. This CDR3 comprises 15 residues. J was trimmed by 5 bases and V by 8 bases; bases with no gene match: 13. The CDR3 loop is CASGPNRGRIDEQYF. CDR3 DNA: TGTGCCAGCGGCCCAAACAGGGGGCGCATAGACGAGCAGTACTTC.

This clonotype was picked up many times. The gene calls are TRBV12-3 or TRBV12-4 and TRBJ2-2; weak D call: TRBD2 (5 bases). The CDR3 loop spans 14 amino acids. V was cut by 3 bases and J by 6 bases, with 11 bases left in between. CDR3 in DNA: TGTGCCAGCAGTTTCATGGGAGCCGCCGGGGAGCTGTTTTTT. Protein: CASSFMGAAGELFF.

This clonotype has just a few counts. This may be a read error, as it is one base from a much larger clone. CDR3: CASSFRTGSTEAFF. CDR3 coding DNA: TGTGCCAGCAGTTTCCGGACAGGGAGTACTGAAGCTTTCTTT. The chain has TRBV27 and TRBJ1-1; 8 positions agree with TRBD1. Losses at the gene ends were 3 bases for V and 5 bases for J; bases not matched to a gene: 5. There are 14 residues in the CDR3. From germline, CDR1 is MNHEY and CDR2 SMNVEV (reference sequence).

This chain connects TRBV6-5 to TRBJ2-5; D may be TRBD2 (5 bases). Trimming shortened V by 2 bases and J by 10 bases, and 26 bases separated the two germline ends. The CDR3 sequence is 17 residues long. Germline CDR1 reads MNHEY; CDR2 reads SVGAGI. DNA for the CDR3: TGTGCCAGCAGTTACGACCCCCCCAGCGGACCCCTGAGGGACCAGTACTTC. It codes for CASSYDPPSGPLRDQYF.

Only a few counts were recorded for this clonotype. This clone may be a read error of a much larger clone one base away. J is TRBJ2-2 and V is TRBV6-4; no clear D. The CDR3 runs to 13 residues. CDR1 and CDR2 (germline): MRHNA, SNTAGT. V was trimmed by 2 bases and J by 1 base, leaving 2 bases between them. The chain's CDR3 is CASSDGNTGELFF. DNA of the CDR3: TGTGCCAGCAGTGACGGGAACACCGGGGAGCTGTTTTTT.

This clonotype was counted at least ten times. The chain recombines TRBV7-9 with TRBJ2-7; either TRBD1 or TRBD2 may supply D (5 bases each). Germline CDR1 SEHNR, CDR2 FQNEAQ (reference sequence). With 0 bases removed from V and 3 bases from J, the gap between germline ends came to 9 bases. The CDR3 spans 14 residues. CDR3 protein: CASSLAGVSYEQYF. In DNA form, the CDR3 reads TGTGCCAGCAGCTTAGCGGGGGTAAGCTACGAGCAGTACTTC.

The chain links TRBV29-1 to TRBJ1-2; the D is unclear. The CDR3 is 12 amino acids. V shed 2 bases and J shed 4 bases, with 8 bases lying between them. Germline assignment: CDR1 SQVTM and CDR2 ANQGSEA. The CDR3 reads CSVESVVYGYTF. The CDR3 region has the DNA TGCAGCGTTGAATCTGTAGTCTATGGCTACACCTTC.

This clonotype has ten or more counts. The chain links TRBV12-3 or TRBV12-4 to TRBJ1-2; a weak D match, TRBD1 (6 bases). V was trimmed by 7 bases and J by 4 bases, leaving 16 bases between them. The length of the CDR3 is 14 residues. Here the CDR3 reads CASTRDNPRYGYTF. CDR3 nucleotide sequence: TGTGCCAGCACCCGGGACAACCCACGCTATGGCTACACCTTC.

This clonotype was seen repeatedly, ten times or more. CDR3: CASSQGHLSGNTIYF. The CDR3 region has the DNA TGTGCCAGCAGCCAGGGACATCTCTCTGGAAACACCATATATTTT. The chain joins TRBV7-9 to TRBJ1-3; possible D gene TRBD1, 6 bases. The CDR3 sequence is 15 residues long. With 5 bases removed from V and 0 bases from J, the gap between germline ends came to 11 bases. Germline CDR1 and CDR2: SEHNR and FQNEAQ (reference sequence).

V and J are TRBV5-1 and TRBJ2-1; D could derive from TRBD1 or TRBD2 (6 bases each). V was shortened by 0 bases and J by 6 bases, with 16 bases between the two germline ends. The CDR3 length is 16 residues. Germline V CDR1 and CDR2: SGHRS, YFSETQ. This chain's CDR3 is CASSLDIGGRGNEQFF. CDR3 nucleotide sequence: TGCGCCAGCAGCTTGGATATCGGGGGCCGAGGCAATGAGCAGTTCTTC.

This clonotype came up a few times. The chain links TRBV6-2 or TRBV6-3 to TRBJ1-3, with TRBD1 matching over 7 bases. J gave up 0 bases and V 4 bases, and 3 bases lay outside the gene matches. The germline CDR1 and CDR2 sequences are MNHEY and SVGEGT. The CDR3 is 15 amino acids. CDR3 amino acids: CASSSGQFSGNTIYF. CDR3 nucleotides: TGTGCCAGCAGTTCGGGACAGTTCTCTGGAAACACCATATATTTT.

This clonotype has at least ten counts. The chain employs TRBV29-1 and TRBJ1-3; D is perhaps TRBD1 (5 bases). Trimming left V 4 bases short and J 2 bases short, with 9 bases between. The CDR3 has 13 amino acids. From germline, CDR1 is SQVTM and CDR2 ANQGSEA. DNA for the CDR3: TGCAGCGTTGCCAGGGCCGCTGGAAACACCATATATTTT. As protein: CSVARAAGNTIYF.

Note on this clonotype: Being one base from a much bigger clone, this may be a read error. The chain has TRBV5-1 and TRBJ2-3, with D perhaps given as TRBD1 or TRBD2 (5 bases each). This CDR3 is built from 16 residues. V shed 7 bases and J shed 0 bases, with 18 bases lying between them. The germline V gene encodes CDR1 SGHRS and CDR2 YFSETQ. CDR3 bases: TGCGCCAGCCATCGGTCAGGGACGTCTAGCACAGATACGCAGTATTTT. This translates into CASHRSGTSSTDTQYF.

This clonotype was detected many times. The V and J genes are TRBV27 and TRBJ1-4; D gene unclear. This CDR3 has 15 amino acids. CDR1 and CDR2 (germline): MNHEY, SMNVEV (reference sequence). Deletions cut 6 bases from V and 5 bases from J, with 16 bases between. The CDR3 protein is CASSPQPSANEKLFF. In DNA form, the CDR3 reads TGTGCCAGCAGCCCCCAACCGAGCGCCAATGAAAAACTGTTTTTT.

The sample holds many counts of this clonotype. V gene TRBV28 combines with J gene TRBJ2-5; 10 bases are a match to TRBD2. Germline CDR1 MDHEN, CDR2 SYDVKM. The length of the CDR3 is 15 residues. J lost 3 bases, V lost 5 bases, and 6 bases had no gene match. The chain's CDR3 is CASSGSGTSEETQYF. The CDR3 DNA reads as TGTGCCAGCAGTGGATCCGGGACTAGCGAAGAGACCCAGTACTTC. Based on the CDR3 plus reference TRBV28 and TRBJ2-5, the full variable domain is DVKVTQSSRYLVKRTGEKVFLECVQDMDHENMFWYRQDPGLGLRLIYFSYDVKMKEKGDIPEGYSVSREKKERFSLILESASTNQTSMYLCASSGSGTSEETQYFGPGTRLLVL.